This TCR beta chain was captured in a study of blood T cell repertoires in COVID-19. Overall study: Nucleic acid was either cDNA or gDNA, and it came from T cells, B-cell-depleted T cells, or PBMCs.

The junction had 10 bases not matched to a gene; V was cut back by 7 bases and J by 3 bases. In germline, CDR1 is MGHRA, CDR2 YSYEKL. The CDR3 spans 16 residues. TCRdb keeps only in-frame clones here, not all; method: immunoSEQ multiplex PCR. Among about 87,000 clones listed, about four fifths were seen once. V usage is TRBV4-1 and J usage is TRBJ1-1; TRBD1 matches at 11 bases. The sequence was obtained from a woman aged 70-85 years with acute or convalescent COVID-19. The source material was peripheral blood. This CDR3 is CASTQDRGRRDTEAFF. The CDR3 nucleotides read TGCGCCAGCACTCAGGACAGGGGGCGGAGGGACACTGAAGCTTTCTTT.